One sample yielded the 2 T cell receptor beta chains listed below, sequenced in a study of Ad26.COV2.S vaccination and SARS-CoV-2 variants. TCRdb's table, derived via immunoSEQ multiplex PCR, lists solely in-frame clones and lacks some. The repertoire holds over 100,000 clones, with 60% to 85% as singletons. The sample here was peripheral blood, taken after recovery from COVID-19. All receptors derive from a human donor who had recovered from COVID-19.

The chain uses TRBV9 and TRBJ2-5; D call uncertain. This CDR3 is built from 13 residues. V lost 4 bases to trimming and J lost 1 base, with 8 bases between them. The germline V gene encodes CDR1 SGDLS and CDR2 YYNGEE. The CDR3 sequence: CASSPTSQETQYF. The DNA of the CDR3 is TGTGCCAGCAGCCCGACCAGCCAAGAGACCCAGTACTTC. The variable domain in full, completed from reference TRBV9 and TRBJ2-5, reads DSGVTQTPKHLITATGQRVTLRCSPRSGDLSVYWYQQSLDQGLQFLIQYYNGEERAKGNILERFSAQQFPDLHSELNLSSLELGDSALYFCASSPTSQETQYFGPGTRLLVL.

This chain uses TRBV5-1 with TRBJ1-3, with 9 bases aligning to TRBD1. Trimming at V came to 5 bases and at J to 0 bases, leaving 12 bases not matched to a gene. Germline V gene sequence: CDR1 SGHRS, CDR2 YFSETQ. The CDR3 is 18 amino acids. The CDR3 loop is CASSTGGTLGRSGNTIYF. DNA for the CDR3: TGCGCCAGCAGTACAGGGGGCACTTTGGGCCGCTCTGGAAACACCATATATTTT.